Below, 21 T cell receptor beta chains from the same sample are listed, as sequenced in a study of sequential checkpoint blockade in melanoma. The treatment here: randomized to nivolumab then ipilimumab (arm A) or the reverse (arm B). Produced via immunoSEQ multiplex PCR; TCRdb's table is partial and in-frame only. Among 15,000 to 20,000 clones listed, roughly two thirds were seen once. Sequencing was performed on CD8+ T cells sorted from blood (inferred from file names), taken from a patient given nivolumab and ipilimumab in sequence. The receptors stem from a human donor with melanoma.

CDR3 nucleotide sequence: TGCGCCAGCAGTCCAGCCGGGACAGCTACACCCCTCCACTTT. Its protein product is CASSPAGTATPLHF. The chain links TRBV10-1 to TRBJ1-6; 7 bases are a match to TRBD1. CDR1 is WNHNN and CDR2 is SYGVQD in the germline V gene (reference sequence). The CDR3 spans 14 residues. The trim removed 5 bases at V and 11 bases at J, leaving 9 bases unmatched.

The chain uses TRBV19 and TRBJ2-7, with 7 positions matching TRBD1. The CDR3 consists of 16 residues. In germline, CDR1 is LNHDA, CDR2 SQIVND (reference sequence). The V segment lost 5 bases and the J segment 0 bases; nucleotides outside the gene matches: 10. This chain's CDR3 is CASSPLLGGPSYEQYF. In DNA form, the CDR3 reads TGTGCCAGTAGTCCCTTATTAGGGGGCCCCTCCTACGAGCAGTACTTC.

The genes are TRBV19 and TRBJ1-1; 8 nucleotides line up with TRBD1. The trim removed 6 bases at V and 5 bases at J, leaving 5 bases unmatched. The CDR3 covers 13 residues. Germline V gives CDR1 LNHDA, CDR2 SQIVND (reference sequence). CDR3 loop: CASRAGGETEAFF. CDR3 bases: TGTGCCAGTAGGGCAGGGGGCGAAACTGAAGCTTTCTTT. Using reference TRBV19 and TRBJ1-1 for the parts outside the CDR3, the full variable domain is DGGITQSPKYLFRKEGQNVTLSCEQNLNHDAMYWYRQDPGQGLRLIYYSQIVNDFQKGDIAEGYSVSREKKESFPLTVTSAQKNPTAFYLCASRAGGETEAFFGQGTRLTVV.

The chain links TRBV5-6 to TRBJ1-1, with D possibly being TRBD1 (5 bases). With 1 base removed from V and 5 bases from J, the gap between germline ends came to 24 bases. The CDR3 extends over 18 amino acids. Per germline, CDR1 SGHDT and CDR2 YYEEEE. DNA for the CDR3: TGTGCCAGCAGCTTGTATGGGGACGCGGGGCTGTGGGGGACTGAAGCTTTCTTT. It specifies CASSLYGDAGLWGTEAFF.

This clone was seen many times. The V gene is TRBV11-2, the J gene TRBJ2-7; D ambiguous. Trimming removed 0 bases from V and 0 bases from J, with 12 bases in between. Germline-derived CDR1 and CDR2 are SGHAT and FQNNGV. The CDR3 totals 16 residues. The CDR3 region is CASSLDIQVLSYEQYF. The CDR3 region has the DNA TGTGCCAGCAGCTTAGATATCCAGGTCCTCTCCTACGAGCAGTACTTC.

V gene TRBV29-1 combines with J gene TRBJ2-7; 11 bases line up with TRBD1. V was pared by 7 bases and J by 4 bases, with 6 bases of the junction left unmatched. The CDR3 is made up of 13 amino acids. Germline lookup yields CDR1 SQVTM and CDR2 ANQGSEA. CDR3 residues: CSAGTGGSYEQYF. The CDR3 DNA reads TGCAGCGCCGGGACAGGGGGGTCTTACGAGCAGTACTTC.

CDR3 sequence (DNA): TGTGCCAGCAGCTTTCGGGACAGGGGGCTCTACGAGCAGTACTTC. Protein: CASSFRDRGLYEQYF. This chain joins TRBV5-6 and TRBJ2-7, with 12 bases aligning to TRBD1. Trimming took 2 bases from V and 3 from J; bases not matched to a gene: 3. Germline CDR1 and CDR2: SGHDT and YYEEEE. CDR3 size: 15 residues.

The chain links TRBV12-5 to TRBJ2-5, with D unclear. The DNA end lines up better with TRBJ2-7; the J call may be wrong. Per germline, CDR1 LGHNT and CDR2 FRNRAP. The CDR3 covers 11 residues. The CDR3 coding sequence is TGTGCTAGTGGCCAGTATAGCGAGCAGTACTTC. It encodes CASGQYSEQYF.

This clone turned up a few times. V usage is TRBV7-9 and J usage is TRBJ1-2; D gene uncertain. Trimming removed 1 base at V and 4 bases at J, with 10 bases between. The CDR3 has 14 residues. Germline V gene sequence: CDR1 SEHNR, CDR2 FQNEAQ (reference sequence). The CDR3 here is CASSLVETIYGYTF. In DNA, the CDR3 is TGTGCCAGCAGCTTAGTTGAAACAATCTATGGCTACACCTTC.

Regarding this clone: An end of the junction differs from the germline gene, which may be a read error. The chain is built from TRBV27 and TRBJ1-1; a possible D gene is TRBD1 (5 bases). The V gene's germline CDR1 is MNHEY and CDR2 SMNVEV (reference sequence). This CDR3 is built from 15 residues. The CDR3 DNA reads as TGTGCCAGCAGTTTATATGGGTCCAACACCGGACACCGCCACTTT. Translating gives CASSLYGSNTGHRHF.

This clone was seen more than once but under ten times. This rearrangement joins TRBV7-8 to TRBJ2-7; D may be TRBD2 (5 bases). There are 15 residues in the CDR3. Trimming shortened V by 2 bases and J by 0 bases, and 11 bases separated the two germline ends. Germline V lookup: CDR1 SGHVS, CDR2 FQNEAQ. DNA for the CDR3: TGTGCCAGCAGCTTAAAGACTACGGCCTCCTACGAGCAGTACTTC. Amino acids: CASSLKTTASYEQYF. Complete variable domain (other parts from reference TRBV7-8 and TRBJ2-7): GAGVSQSPRYKVAKRGQDVALRCDPISGHVSLFWYQQALGQGPEFLTYFQNEAQLDKSGLPSDRFFAERPEGSVSTLKIQRTQQEDSAVYLCASSLKTTASYEQYFGPGTRLTVT.

This clone is judged medium-sized. The chain uses TRBV7-9 and TRBJ2-7; TRBD2 matches at 12 bases. V gave up 4 bases and J gave up 0 bases; unmatched junction bases: 4. The CDR3 loop spans 16 amino acids. Looked up from germline, CDR1 is SEHNR and CDR2 is FQNEAQ (reference sequence). CDR3 bases: TGTGCCAGCAGCTCTAGGACTAGCGGGACCTCCTACGAGCAGTACTTC. This sequence encodes CASSSRTSGTSYEQYF.

The chain couples TRBV7-9 to TRBJ1-2; 7 bases match TRBD1. V gave up 4 bases and J gave up 4 bases; unmatched junction bases: 3. CDR3 length: 13 residues. Germline-derived CDR1 and CDR2 are SEHNR and FQNEAQ (reference sequence). As DNA, the CDR3 is TGTGCCAGCAGCTCCAGGGGGTTCTATGGCTACACCTTC. It codes for CASSSRGFYGYTF.

V usage is TRBV7-3 and J usage is TRBJ2-7; 7 bases agree with TRBD2. This CDR3 has 18 residues. Trimming removed 0 bases from V and 3 bases from J; junction bases left unmatched: 14. Germline assignment: CDR1 SGHTA and CDR2 FQGTGA. The CDR3 DNA sequence: TGTGCCAGCAGCTTAACGCCCCGCGGTGGGGCTAGCGGCTACGAGCAGTACTTC. Translation: CASSLTPRGGASGYEQYF.

This chain uses TRBV11-3 with TRBJ1-5; D remains unclear. The V end lost 4 bases, the J end lost 0 bases, and 7 bases lay between the germline ends. CDR3 length: 14 residues. From germline, CDR1 is SGHNT and CDR2 YENEEA. CDR3 nucleotides: TGTGCCAGCAGCTACCACAATAGCAATCAGCCCCAGCATTTT. Its translation is CASSYHNSNQPQHF.

The chain joins TRBV28 to TRBJ1-1, with D maybe TRBD1 (5 bases). V was pared by 7 bases and J by 4 bases, with 16 bases between. The CDR3 covers 14 residues. Germline loops: CDR1 MDHEN, CDR2 SYDVKM. The CDR3 bases are TGTGCCAGCACCCCCCGACAGACGGGCACTGAAGCTTTCTTT. It is translated as CASTPRQTGTEAFF.

The rearrangement links TRBV7-9 to TRBJ2-7; tentative D call: TRBD2 (6 bases). This CDR3 contains 13 residues. Germline V lookup: CDR1 SEHNR, CDR2 FQNEAQ (reference sequence). Trimming shortened V by 4 bases and J by 2 bases, and 9 bases separated the two germline ends. The CDR3 sequence is CASSSPGAYEQYF. As DNA, the CDR3 is TGTGCCAGCAGCTCGCCGGGGGCCTACGAGCAGTACTTC.

The chain has TRBV28 and TRBJ2-7, with a tentative D call TRBD2 (6 bases). The V and J ends lost 5 bases and 2 bases respectively, with 16 bases between them. The CDR3 runs to 15 residues. Germline lookup yields CDR1 MDHEN and CDR2 SYDVKM. The CDR3 sequence: CASSGTGLPPYEQYF. The CDR3, as DNA: TGTGCCAGCAGTGGGACGGGACTTCCCCCCTACGAGCAGTACTTC.

The V gene is TRBV5-4, the J gene TRBJ1-2; 9 nucleotides align to TRBD1. The CDR3 loop spans 14 amino acids. Germline CDR1 SGHNT, CDR2 YYREEE (reference sequence). Trimming removed 3 bases from V and 8 bases from J; junction bases left unmatched: 8. For the CDR3, the DNA is TGTGCCAGCAGCTCCAGGACAGGGGCGGGCGGCTACACCTTC. The encoded protein is CASSSRTGAGGYTF.

The CDR3 is CASSVQDRLNTGELFF. CDR3 in DNA: TGTGCCAGCAGCGTTCAGGACAGGTTGAACACCGGGGAGCTGTTTTTT. The rearrangement joins TRBV9 to TRBJ2-2, with 7 bases identical to TRBD1. CDR3 length: 16 residues. Germline V lookup: CDR1 SGDLS, CDR2 YYNGEE. The junction had 5 bases not matched to a gene; V was cut back by 2 bases and J by 1 base.

This clone was observed a few times. V usage is TRBV30 and J usage is TRBJ2-7; 7 nucleotides match TRBD2. From germline, CDR1 is GTSNPN and CDR2 SVGIG (reference sequence). The CDR3 contains 13 residues. V shed 4 bases and J 2 bases; nucleotides not matched to a gene: 5. DNA for the CDR3: TGTGCCTGGATTGGGACTACCACCTACGAGCAGTACTTC. This encodes CAWIGTTTYEQYF.